This entry features one T cell receptor beta chain sequence. The data stem from a study of control samples from healthy donors and cancer patients. Germline V lookup: CDR1 KGHDR, CDR2 SFDVKD. This CDR3 is 13 amino acids long. Trimming took 5 bases from V and 5 from J, leaving 8 bases between them. Using immunoSEQ multiplex PCR, the repertoire was profiled, and TCRdb retains in-frame clones only, with some absent. The sample lists about 100,000 clones, about nine tenths occurring once. Sequenced material: blood. The V gene is TRBV24-1, the J gene TRBJ1-4; D remains ambiguous. The source is a human donor in good health. The donor label of this sample is uncertain. As DNA, the CDR3 is TGTGCCACCAGTGTGGGTGGAAATGAAAAACTGTTTTTT. Amino acid sequence: CATSVGGNEKLFF.